This paragraph reports one TCR beta chain. The V end lost 6 bases, the J end lost 4 bases, and 18 bases lay between the germline ends. The germline CDR1 and CDR2 sequences are MNHEY and SVGAGI. This CDR3 is 15 amino acids long. TCRdb's table, derived via immunoSEQ multiplex PCR, lists solely in-frame clones and lacks some. The top ten clones hold 0.65% to 0.85% of a sample with tens of thousands of clones, around 92% of them seen once. The data belong to a study of T cell changes during pregnancy in multiple sclerosis. The chain uses TRBV6-5 and TRBJ2-5, with D possibly being TRBD2 (7 bases). The source material was CD4+ T cells from peripheral blood mononuclear cells, sampled in the third trimester of pregnancy. The receptor's source is a female donor with multiple sclerosis, enrolled in a pregnancy study. The CDR3 loop is CASRPTRGRGETQYF. As DNA, the CDR3 is TGTGCCAGCAGGCCGACAAGGGGGAGGGGAGAGACCCAGTACTTC.